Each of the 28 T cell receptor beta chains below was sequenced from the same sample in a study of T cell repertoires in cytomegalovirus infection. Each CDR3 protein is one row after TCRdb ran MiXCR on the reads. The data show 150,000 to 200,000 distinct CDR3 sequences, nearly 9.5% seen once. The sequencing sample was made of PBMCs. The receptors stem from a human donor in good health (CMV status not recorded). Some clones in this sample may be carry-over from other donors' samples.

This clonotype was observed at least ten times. Written as DNA, the CDR3 is TGTGCCATCAGTGAGGACAGGGGGCACTCAGATACGCAGTATTTT. This encodes CAISEDRGHSDTQYF. V usage is TRBV10-3 and J usage is TRBJ2-3; the match to TRBD1 covers 10 bases. The CDR3 runs to 15 residues. CDR1 ENHRY and CDR2 SYGVKD come from the germline V gene. The V and J ends lost 2 bases and 4 bases, in that order; junction bases with no gene match: 3.

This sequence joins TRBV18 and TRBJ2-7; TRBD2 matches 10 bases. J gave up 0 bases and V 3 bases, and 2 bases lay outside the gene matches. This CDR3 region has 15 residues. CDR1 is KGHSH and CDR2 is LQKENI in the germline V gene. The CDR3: CASSPSSGSSYEQYF. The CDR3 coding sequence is TGTGCCAGCTCACCTTCTAGCGGGAGCTCCTACGAGCAGTACTTC.

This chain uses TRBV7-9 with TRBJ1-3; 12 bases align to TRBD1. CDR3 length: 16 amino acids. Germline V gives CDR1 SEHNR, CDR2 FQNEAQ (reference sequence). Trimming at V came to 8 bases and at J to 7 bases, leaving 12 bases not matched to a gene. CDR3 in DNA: TGTGCCAGCTTGACCGGGACAGGGGGCCTCTGGAACACCATATATTTT. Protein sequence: CASLTGTGGLWNTIYF.

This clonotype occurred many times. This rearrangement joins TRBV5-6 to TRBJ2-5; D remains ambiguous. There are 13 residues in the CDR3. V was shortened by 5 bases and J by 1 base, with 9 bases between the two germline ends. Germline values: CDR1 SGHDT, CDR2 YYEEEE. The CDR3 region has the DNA TGTGCCAGCAGAGGGCAACTCCAAGAGACCCAGTACTTC. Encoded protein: CASRGQLQETQYF.

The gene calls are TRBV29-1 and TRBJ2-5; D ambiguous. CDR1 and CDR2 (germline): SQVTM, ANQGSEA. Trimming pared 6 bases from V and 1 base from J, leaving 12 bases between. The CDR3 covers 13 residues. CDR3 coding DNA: TGCAGCGTACAAAGAGGAACCCAAGAGACCCAGTACTTC. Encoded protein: CSVQRGTQETQYF.

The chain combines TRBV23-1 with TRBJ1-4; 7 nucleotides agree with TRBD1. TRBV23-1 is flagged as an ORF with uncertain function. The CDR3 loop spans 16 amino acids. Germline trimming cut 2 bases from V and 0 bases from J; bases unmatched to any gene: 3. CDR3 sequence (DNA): TGCGCCAGCAGTCAAGGGACAGTTGCAACTAATGAAAAACTGTTTTTT. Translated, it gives CASSQGTVATNEKLFF.

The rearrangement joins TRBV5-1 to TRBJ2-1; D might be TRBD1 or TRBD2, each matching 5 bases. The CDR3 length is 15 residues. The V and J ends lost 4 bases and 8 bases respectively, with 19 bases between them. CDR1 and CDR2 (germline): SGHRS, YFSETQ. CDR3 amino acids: CASSLGTDSFDEQFF. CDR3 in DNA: TGCGCCAGCAGCCTCGGGACGGACTCCTTCGATGAGCAGTTCTTC. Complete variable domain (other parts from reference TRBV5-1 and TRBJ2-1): KAGVTQTPRYLIKTRGQQVTLSCSPISGHRSVSWYQQTPGQGLQFLFEYFSETQRNKGNFPGRFSGRQFSNSRSEMNVSTLELGDSALYLCASSLGTDSFDEQFFGPGTRLTVL.

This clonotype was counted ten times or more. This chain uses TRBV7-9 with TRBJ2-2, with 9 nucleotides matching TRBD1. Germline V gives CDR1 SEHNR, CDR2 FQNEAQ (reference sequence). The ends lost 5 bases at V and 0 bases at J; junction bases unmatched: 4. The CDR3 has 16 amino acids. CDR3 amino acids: CASSRRQGANTGELFF. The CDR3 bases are TGTGCCAGCAGCCGCAGACAGGGGGCGAACACCGGGGAGCTGTTTTTT.

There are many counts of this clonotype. The CDR3, as DNA: TGTGCCAGTAGTATAGATTCCAGCGGGGGTTACAATGAGCAGTTCTTC. Protein sequence: CASSIDSSGGYNEQFF. The J gene is TRBJ2-1, the V gene TRBV19, with TRBD2 matching over 8 bases. The CDR3 runs 16 residues. J gave up 4 bases and V 0 bases, and 5 bases lay outside the gene matches. Germline loops: CDR1 LNHDA, CDR2 SQIVND (reference sequence).

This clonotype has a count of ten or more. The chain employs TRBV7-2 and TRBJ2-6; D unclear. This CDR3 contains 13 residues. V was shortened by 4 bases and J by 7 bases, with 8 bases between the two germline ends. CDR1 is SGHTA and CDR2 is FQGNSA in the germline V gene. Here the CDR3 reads CASSSQVANVLTF. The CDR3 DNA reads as TGTGCCAGCAGCTCCCAAGTCGCCAACGTCCTGACTTTC.

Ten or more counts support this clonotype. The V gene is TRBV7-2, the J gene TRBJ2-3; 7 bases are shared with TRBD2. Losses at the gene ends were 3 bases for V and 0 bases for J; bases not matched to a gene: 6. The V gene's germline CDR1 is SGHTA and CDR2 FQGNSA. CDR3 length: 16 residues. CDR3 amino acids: CASSFASGRSTDTQYF. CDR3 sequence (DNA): TGTGCCAGCAGCTTTGCTAGCGGAAGAAGCACAGATACGCAGTATTTT.

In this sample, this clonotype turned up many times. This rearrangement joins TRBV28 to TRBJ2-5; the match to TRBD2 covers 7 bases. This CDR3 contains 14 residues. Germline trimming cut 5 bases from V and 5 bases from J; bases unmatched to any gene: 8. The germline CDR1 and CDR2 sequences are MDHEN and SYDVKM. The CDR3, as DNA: TGTGCCAGCAGTCCCCGGGAGGCCTTTGAGACCCAGTACTTC. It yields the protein CASSPREAFETQYF.

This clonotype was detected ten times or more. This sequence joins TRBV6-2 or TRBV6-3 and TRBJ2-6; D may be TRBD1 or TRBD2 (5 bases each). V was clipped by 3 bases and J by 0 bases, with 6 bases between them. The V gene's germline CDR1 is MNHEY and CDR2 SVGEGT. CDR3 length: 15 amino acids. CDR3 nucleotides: TGTGCCAGCAGTTATGGGGGCTCTGGGGCCAACGTCCTGACTTTC. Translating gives CASSYGGSGANVLTF.

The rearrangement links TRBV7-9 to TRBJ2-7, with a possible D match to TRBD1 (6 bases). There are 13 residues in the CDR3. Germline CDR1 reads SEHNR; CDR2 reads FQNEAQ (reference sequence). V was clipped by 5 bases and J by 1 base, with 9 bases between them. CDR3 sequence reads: CASSPGTSYEQYF. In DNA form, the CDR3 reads TGTGCCAGCAGCCCTGGGACATCCTACGAGCAGTACTTC.

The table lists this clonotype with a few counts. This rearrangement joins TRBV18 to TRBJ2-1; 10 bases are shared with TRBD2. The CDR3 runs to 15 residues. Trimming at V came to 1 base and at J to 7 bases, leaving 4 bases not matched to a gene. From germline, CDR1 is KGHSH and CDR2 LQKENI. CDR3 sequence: CASSPQTSGINEQFF. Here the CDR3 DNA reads TGTGCCAGCTCACCACAAACTAGCGGGATTAATGAGCAGTTCTTC. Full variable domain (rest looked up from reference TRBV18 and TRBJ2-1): NAGVMQNPRHLVRRRGQEARLRCSPMKGHSHVYWYRQLPEEGLKFMVYLQKENIIDESGMPKERFSAEFPKEGPSILRIQQVVRGDSAAYFCASSPQTSGINEQFFGPGTRLTVL.

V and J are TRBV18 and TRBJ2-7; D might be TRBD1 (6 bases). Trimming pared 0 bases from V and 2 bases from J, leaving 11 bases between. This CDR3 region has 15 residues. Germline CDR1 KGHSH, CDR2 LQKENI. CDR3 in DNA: TGTGCCAGCTCACCACCAACGACAGGTACCTACGAGCAGTACTTC. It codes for CASSPPTTGTYEQYF.

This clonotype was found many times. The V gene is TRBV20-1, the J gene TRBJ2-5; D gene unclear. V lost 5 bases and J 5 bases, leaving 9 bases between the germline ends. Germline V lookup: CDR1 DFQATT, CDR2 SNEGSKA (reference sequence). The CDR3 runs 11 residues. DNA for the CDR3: TGCAGTGCTCCCCGAAGCGAGACCCAGTACTTC. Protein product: CSAPRSETQYF.

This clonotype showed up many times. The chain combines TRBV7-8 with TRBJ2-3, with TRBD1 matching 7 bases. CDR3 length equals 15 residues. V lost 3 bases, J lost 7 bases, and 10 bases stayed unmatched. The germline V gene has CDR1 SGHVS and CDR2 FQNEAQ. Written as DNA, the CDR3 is TGTGCCAGCAGCTTGGGAGACAGGGTATTTAATACGCAGTATTTT. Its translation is CASSLGDRVFNTQYF.

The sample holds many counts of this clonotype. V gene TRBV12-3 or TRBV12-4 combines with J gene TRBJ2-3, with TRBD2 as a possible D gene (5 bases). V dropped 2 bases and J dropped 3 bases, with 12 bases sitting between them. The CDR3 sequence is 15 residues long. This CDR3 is CASSLSDYPTDTQYF. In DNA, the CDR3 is TGTGCCAGCAGTTTAAGTGACTACCCGACAGATACGCAGTATTTT.

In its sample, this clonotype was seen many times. CDR3 sequence (DNA): TGTGCCAGCAGCTCCCGCGCAGGGGGCTATGAGCAGTTCTTC. It encodes CASSSRAGGYEQFF. The chain uses TRBV7-2 and TRBJ2-1, with 8 bases fitting TRBD1. This CDR3 contains 14 residues. J gave up 8 bases and V 4 bases, and 7 bases lay outside the gene matches. The germline V gene encodes CDR1 SGHTA and CDR2 FQGNSA.

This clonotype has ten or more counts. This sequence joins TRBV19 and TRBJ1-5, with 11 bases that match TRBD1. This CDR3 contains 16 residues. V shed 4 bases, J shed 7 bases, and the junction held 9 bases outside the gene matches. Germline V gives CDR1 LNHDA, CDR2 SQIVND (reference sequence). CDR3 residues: CASSTRDRGWRQPQHF. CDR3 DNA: TGTGCCAGTAGTACCCGGGACAGGGGGTGGCGGCAGCCCCAGCATTTT.

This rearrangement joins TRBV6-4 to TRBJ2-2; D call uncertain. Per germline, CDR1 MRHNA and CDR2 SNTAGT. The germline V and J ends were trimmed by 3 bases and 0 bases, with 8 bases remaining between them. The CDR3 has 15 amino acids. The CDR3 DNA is TGTGCCAGCAGTGAGGCATTTACGAACACCGGGGAGCTGTTTTTT. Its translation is CASSEAFTNTGELFF.

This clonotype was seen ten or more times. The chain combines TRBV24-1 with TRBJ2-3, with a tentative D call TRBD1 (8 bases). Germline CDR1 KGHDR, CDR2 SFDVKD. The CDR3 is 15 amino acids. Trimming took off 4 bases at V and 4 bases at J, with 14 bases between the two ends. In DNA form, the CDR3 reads TGTGCCACCAGTGACCGGGGGGACAGGCCAGATACGCAGTATTTT. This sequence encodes CATSDRGDRPDTQYF.

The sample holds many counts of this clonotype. The CDR3 loop is CASTRPQEAFF. The CDR3 DNA reads TGTGCCAGCACAAGACCTCAGGAAGCTTTCTTT. This sequence joins TRBV28 and TRBJ1-1; D is uncertain. The V end was cut by 7 bases, the J end by 8 bases, with 11 bases between. This CDR3 is built from 11 residues. The V gene's germline CDR1 is MDHEN and CDR2 SYDVKM.

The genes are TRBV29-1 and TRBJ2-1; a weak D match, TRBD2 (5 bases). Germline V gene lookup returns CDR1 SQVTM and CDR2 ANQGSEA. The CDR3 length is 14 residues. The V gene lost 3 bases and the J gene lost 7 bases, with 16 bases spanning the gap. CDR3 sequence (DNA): TGCAGCGTTGATTTACGCCCAAGGGAGAATGAGCAGTTCTTC. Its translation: CSVDLRPRENEQFF.

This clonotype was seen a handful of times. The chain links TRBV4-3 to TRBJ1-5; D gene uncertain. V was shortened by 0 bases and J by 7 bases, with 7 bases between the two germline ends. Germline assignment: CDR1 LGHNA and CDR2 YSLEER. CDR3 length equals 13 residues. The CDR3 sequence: CASSQERAQPQHF. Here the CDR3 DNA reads TGCGCCAGCAGCCAAGAAAGGGCACAGCCCCAGCATTTT.

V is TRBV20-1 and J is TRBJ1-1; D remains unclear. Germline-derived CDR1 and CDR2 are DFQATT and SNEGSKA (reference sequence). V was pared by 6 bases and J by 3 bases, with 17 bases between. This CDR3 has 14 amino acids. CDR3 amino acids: CSATGVLVDTEAFF. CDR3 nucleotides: TGCAGTGCGACCGGCGTTTTGGTCGACACTGAAGCTTTCTTT.

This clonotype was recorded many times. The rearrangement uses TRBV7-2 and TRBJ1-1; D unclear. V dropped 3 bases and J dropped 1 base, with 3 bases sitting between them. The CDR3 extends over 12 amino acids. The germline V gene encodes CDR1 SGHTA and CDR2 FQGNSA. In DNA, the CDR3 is TGTGCCAGCAGCTTGTGGAACACTGAAGCTTTCTTT. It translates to CASSLWNTEAFF.